These 25 T cell receptor beta chains were all obtained from the same sample, sequenced in a study of PD-L1 blockade in urothelial cancer. Data came from immunoSEQ multiplex PCR; TCRdb stores just in-frame clones and leaves some out. The sample carries approximately 14,000 clones, around 87% recorded once. The input for sequencing was PBMCs, taken around atezolizumab (anti-PD-L1) treatment. Receptor source: a man aged 70 or older with urothelial cancer.

The V gene is TRBV27, the J gene TRBJ1-2; no firm D call. This CDR3 spans 14 amino acids. V lost 0 bases and J 4 bases, leaving 9 bases between the germline ends. The germline gives CDR1 MNHEY, CDR2 SMNVEV (reference sequence). CDR3 in amino acids: CASSLSSGLYGYTF. The DNA for the CDR3 is TGTGCCAGCAGTTTATCGTCGGGTCTCTATGGCTACACCTTC.

The chain carries TRBV18 and TRBJ1-1; no definite D call. Germline V gene lookup returns CDR1 KGHSH and CDR2 LQKENI. V lost 0 bases, J lost 5 bases, and 4 bases lay in between. CDR3 length equals 12 residues. The CDR3 DNA is TGTGCCAGCTCACCACCTCAGACTGAAGCTTTCTTT. This codes for CASSPPQTEAFF.

The V and J genes are TRBV5-1 and TRBJ1-2; D not resolved. The CDR3 runs to 13 residues. V was clipped by 0 bases and J by 8 bases, with 11 bases between them. CDR1 is SGHRS and CDR2 is YFSETQ in the germline V gene. The CDR3, as DNA: TGCGCCAGCAGCTTGGAAGAAACGAGAGGCTACACCTTC. Its translation is CASSLEETRGYTF. Variable domain in full (rest from reference TRBV5-1 and TRBJ1-2): KAGVTQTPRYLIKTRGQQVTLSCSPISGHRSVSWYQQTPGQGLQFLFEYFSETQRNKGNFPGRFSGRQFSNSRSEMNVSTLELGDSALYLCASSLEETRGYTFGSGTRLTVV.

This chain links TRBV11-2 with TRBJ2-1; 10 positions match TRBD2. Germline V CDR1 and CDR2: SGHAT, FQNNGV. The V segment lost 2 bases and the J segment 0 bases; nucleotides outside the gene matches: 1. The length of the CDR3 is 16 residues. In nucleotides, the CDR3 is TGTGCCAGCAGCTTAAGCGGGGGGGACTCCTACAATGAGCAGTTCTTC. This sequence encodes CASSLSGGDSYNEQFF.

The chain couples TRBV21-1 to TRBJ1-1. TRBV21-1 is a pseudogene locus. The CDR3 loop spans 15 amino acids. The DNA for the CDR3 is TGTGCCAGCAGCAAAGGAAATAGGCGGGGCACTGAAGCTTTCTTT. Translating it yields CASSKGNRRGTEAFF.

The rearrangement links TRBV28 to TRBJ1-1; possibly TRBD1 for D (6 bases). This CDR3 contains 14 residues. Trimming pared 6 bases from V and 3 bases from J, leaving 14 bases between. Germline lookup yields CDR1 MDHEN and CDR2 SYDVKM. In DNA, the CDR3 is TGTGCCAGCAGCCAAGGACAGCTTTACACTGAAGCTTTCTTT. Translating it yields CASSQGQLYTEAFF.

The chain employs TRBV29-1 and TRBJ1-1; 12 nucleotides align to TRBD1. The CDR3 has 13 residues. In germline, CDR1 is SQVTM, CDR2 ANQGSEA. V lost 7 bases to trimming and J lost 10 bases; unmatched junction nucleotides: 10. The CDR3 reads CSARPGQGAVAFF. As DNA, the CDR3 is TGCAGCGCCCGCCCGGGACAGGGGGCTGTAGCTTTCTTT.

In DNA, the CDR3 is TGCGCCAGCAGCTTGGACAGGGGGAACACTGAAGCTTTCTTT. Residues: CASSLDRGNTEAFF. This chain links TRBV5-1 with TRBJ1-1; 7 bases are shared with TRBD1. The CDR3 sequence is 14 residues long. Germline-derived CDR1 and CDR2 are SGHRS and YFSETQ. J was trimmed by 1 base and V by 0 bases; bases with no gene match: 0.

The rearrangement joins TRBV6-1 to TRBJ1-1, with 7 bases lining up with TRBD1. Trimming cost V 6 bases and J 5 bases; bases outside gene matches: 9. Germline values: CDR1 MNHNS, CDR2 SASEGT. CDR3 length: 14 amino acids. CDR3 sequence (DNA): TGTGCCAGCAGCGCAACAGGGGTGCGGACTGAAGCTTTCTTT. Residues: CASSATGVRTEAFF.

The rearrangement uses TRBV6-5 and TRBJ1-2, with 8 positions matching TRBD1. CDR1 MNHEY and CDR2 SVGAGI come from the germline V gene. V lost 4 bases to trimming and J lost 5 bases; unmatched junction nucleotides: 3. This CDR3 contains 13 residues. The CDR3 region is CASSLQGVYGYTF. CDR3 DNA sequence: TGTGCCAGCAGTTTACAGGGGGTATATGGCTACACCTTC.

The rearrangement uses TRBV5-4 and TRBJ1-6, with D perhaps TRBD1 (6 bases). Germline values: CDR1 SGHNT, CDR2 YYREEE (reference sequence). V lost 2 bases to trimming and J lost 9 bases, with 12 bases between them. The CDR3 runs 14 residues. The CDR3 is CASSFAGAGSPLHF. The CDR3 DNA follows: TGTGCCAGCAGCTTCGCAGGGGCTGGTTCACCCCTCCACTTT.

About this clone itself: At one of its ends the junction is not consistent with the germline gene, which may arise from a read error. This chain uses TRBV28 with TRBJ2-7, with D perhaps matching TRBD2 (6 bases). CDR1 is MDHEN, CDR2 SYDVKM, per germline. The CDR3 is 12 amino acids. The CDR3 region has the DNA TGTGCCAGCAGCATTCCCGGGACGCCGGGGGACTTC. Residues: CASSIPGTPGDF.

CDR3 protein: CASSQGQGHYGYTF. Written as DNA, the CDR3 is TGTGCCAGCAGCCAAGGACAGGGCCACTATGGCTACACCTTC. The rearrangement uses TRBV14 and TRBJ1-2, with 7 bases that match TRBD1. Germline V gives CDR1 SGHDN, CDR2 FVKESK. The length of the CDR3 is 14 residues. With 1 base clipped from V and 3 bases from J, the junction kept 2 bases outside the gene matches.

J is TRBJ1-3 and V is TRBV5-1; TRBD1 matches at 8 bases. Germline loops: CDR1 SGHRS, CDR2 YFSETQ. J was trimmed by 2 bases and V by 2 bases; bases with no gene match: 6. This CDR3 has 16 amino acids. The CDR3 region has the DNA TGCGCCAGCAGCTTTTCAGGGGGCTCGGCTGGAAACACCATATATTTT. It encodes CASSFSGGSAGNTIYF.

The V and J genes are TRBV18 and TRBJ2-7; D is uncertain. The ends were cut back, 3 bases at V and 0 bases at J, with 9 bases in the middle. CDR1 KGHSH and CDR2 LQKENI come from the germline V gene. The CDR3 is made up of 14 amino acids. CDR3 nucleotides: TGTGCCAGCTCACCGAGTTATCTCTCCTACGAGCAGTACTTC. Amino acids: CASSPSYLSYEQYF. Combining the CDR3 with reference TRBV18 and TRBJ2-7 gives the whole variable domain NAGVMQNPRHLVRRRGQEARLRCSPMKGHSHVYWYRQLPEEGLKFMVYLQKENIIDESGMPKERFSAEFPKEGPSILRIQQVVRGDSAAYFCASSPSYLSYEQYFGPGTRLTVT.

This sequence joins TRBV7-9 and TRBJ2-2; possible D gene TRBD1, 7 bases. The germline V gene has CDR1 SEHNR and CDR2 FQNEAQ (reference sequence). The CDR3 covers 15 residues. The V and J ends lost 10 bases and 1 base respectively, with 16 bases between them. The CDR3: CATNAGTVNTGELFF. DNA of the CDR3: TGTGCCACCAACGCGGGGACAGTGAACACCGGGGAGCTGTTTTTT.

CDR3 protein: CASSLRHSGETQYF. For the CDR3, the DNA is TGTGCCAGCAGCTTACGTCACAGTGGAGAGACCCAGTACTTC. J is TRBJ2-5 and V is TRBV7-9, with D uncertain. The germline V gene has CDR1 SEHNR and CDR2 FQNEAQ (reference sequence). Trimming stripped 2 bases from V and 4 bases from J, with 11 bases between. CDR3 size: 14 residues. Filled out from reference TRBV7-9 and TRBJ2-5, the complete variable domain reads DTGVSQNPRHKITKRGQNVTFRCDPISEHNRLYWYRQTLGQGPEFLTYFQNEAQLEKSRLLSDRFSAERPKGSFSTLEIQRTEQGDSAMYLCASSLRHSGETQYFGPGTRLLVL.

This chain connects TRBV2 to TRBJ2-7; possible D gene TRBD1, 5 bases. The V gene's germline CDR1 is SNHLY and CDR2 FYNNEI. CDR3 length: 12 residues. V gave up 6 bases and J gave up 0 bases, with 6 bases separating them. As DNA, the CDR3 is TGTGCCAGCAGGGACAACTCCTACGAGCAGTACTTC. This codes for CASRDNSYEQYF.

This clone has only one observation. An end of the junction differs from the germline gene, which may be a read error. This chain links TRBV5-1 with TRBJ1-1; D gene uncertain. The CDR3 totals 14 residues. Germline V lookup: CDR1 SGHRS, CDR2 YFSETQ. The CDR3 is CANSLGGRPTEAFF. The CDR3 DNA reads as TGCGCCAACAGCCTGGGAGGTCGCCCCACTGAAGCTTTCTTT.

The V call is TRBV9, the J call TRBJ1-1, with 10 bases fitting TRBD1. J lost 5 bases, V lost 3 bases, and 7 bases had no gene match. Germline V gives CDR1 SGDLS, CDR2 YYNGEE. The CDR3 sequence is 15 residues long. CDR3 bases: TGTGCCAGCAGCGCTAATGACAGGGGGCTGACTGAAGCTTTCTTT. Translation gives CASSANDRGLTEAFF.

This chain joins TRBV7-6 and TRBJ2-2; no firm D call. Trimming removed 5 bases from V and 4 bases from J, with 8 bases in between. Germline values: CDR1 SGHVS, CDR2 FNYEAQ. The CDR3 spans 13 residues. CDR3 protein: CASSHSPTGELFF. The CDR3 DNA follows: TGTGCCAGCAGCCACTCCCCCACCGGGGAGCTGTTTTTT.

The gene calls are TRBV4-1 and TRBJ1-2; 9 bases are a match to TRBD1. The CDR3 is 15 amino acids. Germline V CDR1 and CDR2: MGHRA, YSYEKL. V lost 3 bases, J lost 4 bases, and 6 bases stayed unmatched. In DNA form, the CDR3 reads TGCGCCAGCAGCCATAGGCCGGGACAGGGCTATGGCTACACCTTC. This translates into CASSHRPGQGYGYTF.

The sample holds a few counts of this clone. The V and J genes are TRBV7-2 and TRBJ2-2; D uncertain. Trimming stripped 5 bases from V and 2 bases from J, with 15 bases between. CDR1 is SGHTA and CDR2 is FQGNSA in the germline V gene. The CDR3 sequence is 16 residues long. The CDR3 spells CASSTLLLSNTGELFF. The CDR3 DNA reads as TGTGCCAGCAGCACCCTACTCCTTTCAAACACCGGGGAGCTGTTTTTT. The entire variable domain, with the rest obtained from reference TRBV7-2 and TRBJ2-2, is as follows: GAGVSQSPSNKVTEKGKDVELRCDPISGHTALYWYRQSLGQGLEFLIYFQGNSAPDKSGLPSDRFSAERTGGSVSTLTIQRTQQEDSAVYLCASSTLLLSNTGELFFGEGSRLTVL.

V gene TRBV10-3 combines with J gene TRBJ1-1, with D possibly TRBD1 on 6 matching bases. Trimming shortened V by 6 bases and J by 2 bases, and 19 bases separated the two germline ends. The CDR3 is made up of 16 amino acids. Germline CDR1 ENHRY, CDR2 SYGVKD. The CDR3 DNA sequence: TGTGCCATCAGAGGGGGGGTAGCAGGGGCCAACACTGAAGCTTTCTTT. Protein sequence: CAIRGGVAGANTEAFF.

The chain carries TRBV30 and TRBJ2-6, with a weak D call TRBD1 (6 bases). The germline V gene encodes CDR1 GTSNPN and CDR2 SVGIG (reference sequence). The CDR3 is 16 residues long. Trimming took 2 bases from V and 4 from J, leaving 15 bases between them. The DNA of the CDR3 is TGTGCCTGGAGTATTGGACAGCCAACCGGGGCCAACGTCCTGACTTTC. As protein: CAWSIGQPTGANVLTF.